The 30 T cell receptor beta chains in this list originate from one sample, sequenced in a study of T cell clones after liver transplantation. Sequencing was performed with immunoSEQ multiplex PCR; in TCRdb, only in-frame clones are kept and a portion is missing. The sample consists of about 19,000 clones, 88% of them appearing once. The material sequenced was CD8+ T cells from blood, taken before liver transplant. The origin of the receptors is a human donor who received a liver transplant.

The rearrangement joins TRBV5-1 to TRBJ1-1, with D perhaps TRBD1 (5 bases). V dropped 2 bases and J dropped 8 bases, with 7 bases sitting between them. Germline-derived CDR1 and CDR2 are SGHRS and YFSETQ. The CDR3 is 11 amino acids. CDR3 in amino acids: CASSFRGEAFF. As DNA, the CDR3 is TGCGCCAGCAGCTTTCGGGGGGAAGCTTTCTTT.

V gene TRBV15 combines with J gene TRBJ2-7, with TRBD2 identical over 11 bases. CDR1 and CDR2 (germline): LNHNV, YYDKDF (reference sequence). This CDR3 spans 15 amino acids. The trim removed 5 bases at V and 6 bases at J, leaving 9 bases unmatched. The CDR3 loop reads CATSWRLAGKAEQYF. DNA for the CDR3: TGTGCCACCAGCTGGAGACTAGCGGGAAAGGCCGAGCAGTACTTC. Using reference TRBV15 and TRBJ2-7 for the parts outside the CDR3, the full variable domain is DAMVIQNPRYQVTQFGKPVTLSCSQTLNHNVMYWYQQKSSQAPKLLFHYYDKDFNNEADTPDNFQSRRPNTSFCFLDIRSPGLGDTAMYLCATSWRLAGKAEQYFGPGTRLTVT.

The chain is built from TRBV7-9 and TRBJ2-2; 11 bases are a match to TRBD2. The CDR3 is made up of 16 amino acids. The J segment lost 5 bases and the V segment lost 2 bases, leaving 4 bases of the junction unmatched. CDR1 and CDR2 (germline): SEHNR, FQNEAQ (reference sequence). The CDR3 sequence: CASSLTSGSGTGELFF. CDR3 sequence (DNA): TGTGCCAGCAGCTTAACTAGCGGGAGTGGAACCGGGGAGCTGTTTTTT. The variable domain in full, completed from reference TRBV7-9 and TRBJ2-2, reads DTGVSQNPRHKITKRGQNVTFRCDPISEHNRLYWYRQTLGQGPEFLTYFQNEAQLEKSRLLSDRFSAERPKGSFSTLEIQRTEQGDSAMYLCASSLTSGSGTGELFFGEGSRLTVL.

The chain couples TRBV28 to TRBJ1-2, with D perhaps TRBD1 (5 bases). Germline V gene lookup returns CDR1 MDHEN and CDR2 SYDVKM. The CDR3 covers 16 residues. The V and J ends lost 5 bases and 4 bases respectively, with 20 bases between them. The CDR3 DNA reads as TGTGCCAGCAGTGTCTCGGGACGCCCACTAGGCTATGGCTACACCTTC. This gives the protein CASSVSGRPLGYGYTF.

In regard to this clone: Other DNA sequences in the sample encode the same CDR3. This chain joins TRBV19 and TRBJ2-7; 9 bases match TRBD1. J lost 4 bases, V lost 3 bases, and 4 bases had no gene match. The CDR3 covers 14 residues. Germline V gene sequence: CDR1 LNHDA, CDR2 SQIVND (reference sequence). The CDR3 coding sequence is TGTGCCAGTAGTATGACAGGGGGGATATACGAGCAGTACTTC. Amino acids: CASSMTGGIYEQYF.

The V gene is TRBV19, the J gene TRBJ2-5; 12 bases map to TRBD2. Losses at the gene ends were 3 bases for V and 5 bases for J; bases not matched to a gene: 1. Per germline, CDR1 LNHDA and CDR2 SQIVND (reference sequence). This CDR3 contains 14 residues. The CDR3 coding sequence is TGTGCCAGTAGTATTGGACTAGCGGGGGAGACCCAGTACTTC. Amino acid sequence: CASSIGLAGETQYF.

The V call is TRBV21-1, the J call TRBJ1-1. TRBV21-1 is tagged as a pseudogene. This CDR3 has 17 residues. The CDR3 nucleotides are TGTGCCAGCAGGGAAGAATTAGCTACACAATTTCGCACTGAAGCTTTCTTT. This encodes CASREELATQFRTEAFF.

V and J are TRBV4-1 and TRBJ2-7; 7 nucleotides align to TRBD2. The V segment lost 4 bases and the J segment 0 bases; nucleotides outside the gene matches: 18. From germline, CDR1 is MGHRA and CDR2 YSYEKL. The CDR3 contains 19 residues. This CDR3 reads CASSPSFGGRELLSYEQYF. The CDR3 DNA follows: TGCGCCAGCAGCCCGTCCTTTGGCGGGAGAGAATTACTCTCCTACGAGCAGTACTTC.

The gene calls are TRBV5-6 and TRBJ2-7; D possibly corresponds to TRBD2 (6 bases). The length of the CDR3 is 15 residues. Deletions cut 3 bases from V and 3 bases from J, with 16 bases between. CDR1 SGHDT and CDR2 YYEEEE come from the germline V gene. The CDR3 nucleotides are TGTGCCAGCAGCTCCCCTAGCGCCACCGACTACGAGCAGTACTTC. It codes for CASSSPSATDYEQYF.

This clone came up a few times. The genes are TRBV7-8 and TRBJ1-5; 7 bases agree with TRBD1. J gave up 7 bases and V 5 bases, and 8 bases lay outside the gene matches. The CDR3 is 14 amino acids. From germline, CDR1 is SGHVS and CDR2 FQNEAQ. CDR3 sequence: CASSDNRGRQPQHF. The CDR3 nucleotides read TGTGCCAGCAGCGATAACAGGGGCAGGCAGCCCCAGCATTTT.

The chain links TRBV16 to TRBJ1-2; no firm D call. V lost 0 bases and J 6 bases, leaving 8 bases between the germline ends. Germline V gene sequence: CDR1 KGHSY, CDR2 FQNENV. This CDR3 is 13 amino acids long. The CDR3 reads CASSQSRGNGYTF. As DNA, the CDR3 is TGTGCCAGCAGCCAATCACGGGGAAATGGCTACACCTTC.

The rearrangement uses TRBV14 and TRBJ2-7, with TRBD1 matching 11 bases. Trimming took 3 bases from V and 2 from J; bases not matched to a gene: 3. Looked up from germline, CDR1 is SGHDN and CDR2 is FVKESK. This CDR3 has 15 residues. CDR3 sequence reads: CASSQPGQGAYEQYF. DNA for the CDR3: TGTGCCAGCAGCCAGCCGGGACAGGGGGCCTACGAGCAGTACTTC.

V usage is TRBV11-2 and J usage is TRBJ2-7; a possible D gene is TRBD1 (5 bases). The germline CDR1 and CDR2 sequences are SGHAT and FQNNGV. The germline V and J ends were trimmed by 1 base and 4 bases, with 5 bases remaining between them. The CDR3 is 12 amino acids. For the CDR3, the DNA is TGTGCCAGCAGCTTAGCAGGGTACGAGCAGTACTTC. As protein: CASSLAGYEQYF. Looking up the rest from reference TRBV11-2 and TRBJ2-7 gives the full variable domain: EAGVAQSPRYKIIEKRQSVAFWCNPISGHATLYWYQQILGQGPKLLIQFQNNGVVDDSQLPKDRFSAERLKGVDSTLKIQPAKLEDSAVYLCASSLAGYEQYFGPGTRLTVT.

V usage is TRBV29-1 and J usage is TRBJ2-3, with D hard to call. Germline CDR1 reads SQVTM; CDR2 reads ANQGSEA. There are 14 residues in the CDR3. Trimming stripped 1 base from V and 0 bases from J, with 8 bases between. The DNA for the CDR3 is TGCAGCGTTGAAGGGTCAGAAAGCACAGATACGCAGTATTTT. This codes for CSVEGSESTDTQYF.

This rearrangement joins TRBV9 to TRBJ2-3; D remains ambiguous. Trimming pared 1 base from V and 2 bases from J, leaving 17 bases between. Germline lookup yields CDR1 SGDLS and CDR2 YYNGEE. This CDR3 is 17 amino acids long. The CDR3 coding sequence is TGTGCCAGCAGCGTAACGAAGACTGCCTATGACACAGATACGCAGTATTTT. It codes for CASSVTKTAYDTDTQYF.

The rearrangement uses TRBV13 and TRBJ2-2; a weak D match, TRBD2 (6 bases). The germline CDR1 and CDR2 sequences are PRHDT and FYEKMQ (reference sequence). This CDR3 is built from 13 residues. Between the trimmed V and J ends, which lost 5 bases and 6 bases, there was a span of 10 bases. CDR3 sequence: CASSPGRAGELFF. For the CDR3, the DNA is TGTGCCAGCAGCCCCGGGAGAGCCGGGGAGCTGTTTTTT.

The chain recombines TRBV6-6 with TRBJ1-4; D ambiguous. The CDR3 is 13 residues long. In germline, CDR1 is MNHNY, CDR2 SVGAGI (reference sequence). Trimming cost V 5 bases and J 0 bases, with 4 bases left between them. CDR3 DNA sequence: TGTGCCAGCAGTCCTCCAACTAATGAAAAACTGTTTTTT. Translation: CASSPPTNEKLFF.

The J gene is TRBJ1-2, the V gene TRBV19, with D perhaps matching TRBD1 (5 bases). Trimming stripped 5 bases from V and 5 bases from J, with 12 bases between. The CDR3 spans 13 residues. The germline CDR1 and CDR2 sequences are LNHDA and SQIVND (reference sequence). CDR3 residues: CASSWGGPYGYTF. The CDR3 coding sequence is TGTGCCAGTAGTTGGGGCGGCCCATATGGCTACACCTTC.

This chain uses TRBV18 with TRBJ2-5; D not resolved. The CDR3 runs to 16 residues. CDR1 and CDR2 (germline): KGHSH, LQKENI. The germline V and J ends were trimmed by 3 bases and 1 base, with 15 bases remaining between them. CDR3 bases: TGTGCCAGCTCACCCTCGACGGACGAACCCCAAGAGACCCAGTACTTC. This gives the protein CASSPSTDEPQETQYF.

V is TRBV6-1 and J is TRBJ2-7; TRBD2 aligns across 11 bases. J gave up 0 bases and V 3 bases, and 1 base lay outside the gene matches. This CDR3 has 15 amino acids. The germline V gene has CDR1 MNHNS and CDR2 SASEGT. The CDR3 is CASSDTSGSSYEQYF. CDR3 bases: TGTGCCAGCAGTGATACTAGCGGGAGCTCCTACGAGCAGTACTTC.

V gene TRBV28 combines with J gene TRBJ2-5, with 7 bases aligning to TRBD1. V lost 4 bases, J lost 5 bases, and 7 bases stayed unmatched. The CDR3 has 14 amino acids. CDR1 is MDHEN, CDR2 SYDVKM, per germline. The CDR3 DNA reads as TGTGCCAGCAGTTACTTAACAGGGGTGGAGACCCAGTACTTC. Its protein is CASSYLTGVETQYF.

This sequence joins TRBV5-4 and TRBJ2-7; no clear D. Trimming cost V 3 bases and J 3 bases, with 10 bases left between them. Germline loops: CDR1 SGHNT, CDR2 YYREEE (reference sequence). The CDR3 runs 13 residues. The CDR3 sequence is CASSYNGYYEQYF. CDR3 DNA: TGTGCCAGCAGCTACAACGGGTACTACGAGCAGTACTTC.

V gene TRBV2 combines with J gene TRBJ1-1; no definite D call. The CDR3 loop spans 13 amino acids. CDR1 is SNHLY and CDR2 is FYNNEI in the germline V gene. Trimming pared 6 bases from V and 3 bases from J, leaving 11 bases between. This CDR3 reads CASSDEGDTEAFF. The CDR3 DNA follows: TGTGCCAGCAGCGACGAAGGAGACACTGAAGCTTTCTTT.

This rearrangement joins TRBV4-3 to TRBJ2-1, with 13 bases lining up with TRBD2. From germline, CDR1 is LGHNA and CDR2 YSLEER. The CDR3 runs to 18 residues. With 0 bases clipped from V and 8 bases from J, the junction kept 10 bases outside the gene matches. CDR3 protein: CASSQEVFGLAGVDEQFF. The CDR3 DNA is TGCGCCAGCAGCCAAGAAGTGTTTGGACTAGCGGGAGTGGATGAGCAGTTCTTC.

The chain carries TRBV28 and TRBJ1-2; D is possibly TRBD1 (6 bases). The V gene's germline CDR1 is MDHEN and CDR2 SYDVKM. The CDR3 spans 14 residues. V dropped 5 bases and J dropped 4 bases, with 14 bases sitting between them. CDR3 amino acids: CASSGRGVGYGYTF. For the CDR3, the DNA is TGTGCCAGCAGTGGCAGGGGAGTGGGCTATGGCTACACCTTC.

The V call is TRBV10-1, the J call TRBJ2-1; tentative D call: TRBD2 (7 bases). V was cut by 3 bases and J by 4 bases, with 10 bases left in between. The CDR3 is 14 residues long. CDR1 WNHNN and CDR2 SYGVQD come from the germline V gene (reference sequence). The CDR3 spells CASSDRGGYNEQFF. Written as DNA, the CDR3 is TGCGCCAGCAGTGATAGGGGGGGATACAATGAGCAGTTCTTC.

The chain couples TRBV5-1 to TRBJ2-2, with D possibly being TRBD1 (6 bases). This CDR3 comprises 18 residues. Germline V gene sequence: CDR1 SGHRS, CDR2 YFSETQ. Trimming removed 4 bases at V and 2 bases at J, with 21 bases between. The CDR3 DNA reads as TGCGCCAGCAGCCCTCCCAGAAGGGGGAAGGCCAACACCGGGGAGCTGTTTTTT. Amino acids: CASSPPRRGKANTGELFF.

This chain joins TRBV28 and TRBJ2-5, with 7 bases aligning to TRBD2. The CDR3 spans 13 residues. The V gene's germline CDR1 is MDHEN and CDR2 SYDVKM. V dropped 5 bases and J dropped 7; count of bases not matched to a gene: 7. CDR3: CASSIGGEGTQYF. In DNA, the CDR3 is TGTGCCAGCAGTATCGGAGGGGAGGGGACCCAGTACTTC.

The V gene is TRBV19, the J gene TRBJ1-1, with TRBD1 as a possible D gene (5 bases). V lost 2 bases and J lost 4, with 11 bases in between. This CDR3 is 14 amino acids long. Germline V CDR1 and CDR2: LNHDA, SQIVND (reference sequence). The chain's CDR3 is CASSITGGVTEAFF. The CDR3 region has the DNA TGTGCCAGTAGTATAACGGGGGGTGTCACTGAAGCTTTCTTT.

The chain joins TRBV19 to TRBJ1-2; D is unclear. The germline V gene encodes CDR1 LNHDA and CDR2 SQIVND (reference sequence). Trimming removed 7 bases at V and 4 bases at J, with 13 bases between. The CDR3 has 13 amino acids. The CDR3 sequence is CASTNSGIYGYTF. CDR3 bases: TGTGCCAGTACTAACTCCGGGATCTATGGCTACACCTTC. The full variable domain, its missing parts supplied by reference TRBV19 and TRBJ1-2, is DGGITQSPKYLFRKEGQNVTLSCEQNLNHDAMYWYRQDPGQGLRLIYYSQIVNDFQKGDIAEGYSVSREKKESFPLTVTSAQKNPTAFYLCASTNSGIYGYTFGSGTRLTVV.